The rows below give T cell receptor beta chains drawn from one sample of a study of blood T cell repertoires in COVID-19. The assay was immunoSEQ multiplex PCR, and TCRdb's table has in-frame clones only and misses some. The data show 100,000 to 120,000 clones, 70% to 85% seen once. The source material was peripheral blood. These receptor sequences come from a woman aged 40 to 50 with acute or convalescent COVID-19. Both conserved end residues are part of each CDR3. Each record gives: clone size, V gene, D gene, J gene, CDR3 DNA, CDR3 protein. The D gene is left open where the match is weak. The size of a clone is reported for some rows only, either as once, few or many, or as a class for expanded clones.

clone_size: many; v_call: TRBV6-2/TRBV6-3; d_call: -; j_call: TRBJ2-2; cdr3_nt: TGTGCCAGCAGTTATTTCAGTCCCCCCGGGGAGCTGTTTTTT; cdr3_aa: CASSYFSPPGELFF
clone_size: once; v_call: TRBV27; d_call: TRBD2; j_call: TRBJ2-1; cdr3_nt: TGTGCCAGCAGTTCGTTCCAAGGACTAGCGGGGAACAATGAGCAGTTCTTC; cdr3_aa: CASSSFQGLAGNNEQFF
clone_size: -; v_call: TRBV4-1; d_call: -; j_call: TRBJ2-2; cdr3_nt: TGCGCCAGCAGCCAAGAACCGGTCCTCACCGGGGAGCTGTTTTTT; cdr3_aa: CASSQEPVLTGELFF
clone_size: -; v_call: TRBV5-6; d_call: TRBD1; j_call: TRBJ2-5; cdr3_nt: TGTGCCAGCAGCGAGGACAGGGGAGAGACCCAGTACTTC; cdr3_aa: CASSEDRGETQYF
clone_size: -; v_call: TRBV6-1; d_call: TRBD1; j_call: TRBJ1-2; cdr3_nt: TGTGCCAGCAGTGAGAATGGACAGGGAGGCGGCTACACCTTC; cdr3_aa: CASSENGQGGGYTF
clone_size: -; v_call: TRBV15; d_call: -; j_call: TRBJ2-3; cdr3_nt: TGTGCCACCAGCAGAGATCCCTCTGCAGATACGCAGTATTTT; cdr3_aa: CATSRDPSADTQYF
clone_size: once; v_call: TRBV4-2; d_call: TRBD2; j_call: TRBJ2-3; cdr3_nt: TGTGCCAGCAGCCAAGAGGTGGTTAGCGGGGCCGGCACAGATACGCAGTATTTT; cdr3_aa: CASSQEVVSGAGTDTQYF
clone_size: -; v_call: TRBV6-5; d_call: TRBD1; j_call: TRBJ1-5; cdr3_nt: TGTGCCAGCAGTAGGGACAGGGGTCAGCCCCAGCATTTT; cdr3_aa: CASSRDRGQPQHF
clone_size: few; v_call: TRBV6-4; d_call: TRBD2; j_call: TRBJ2-1; cdr3_nt: TGTGCCAGCAGCGTACTAGCGGGGGGTAATGAGCAGTTCTTC; cdr3_aa: CASSVLAGGNEQFF
clone_size: -; v_call: TRBV3-1/TRBV3-2; d_call: -; j_call: TRBJ1-2; cdr3_nt: TGTGCCAGCAGCCAAGTGCGGGGCGGCTACACCTTC; cdr3_aa: CASSQVRGGYTF